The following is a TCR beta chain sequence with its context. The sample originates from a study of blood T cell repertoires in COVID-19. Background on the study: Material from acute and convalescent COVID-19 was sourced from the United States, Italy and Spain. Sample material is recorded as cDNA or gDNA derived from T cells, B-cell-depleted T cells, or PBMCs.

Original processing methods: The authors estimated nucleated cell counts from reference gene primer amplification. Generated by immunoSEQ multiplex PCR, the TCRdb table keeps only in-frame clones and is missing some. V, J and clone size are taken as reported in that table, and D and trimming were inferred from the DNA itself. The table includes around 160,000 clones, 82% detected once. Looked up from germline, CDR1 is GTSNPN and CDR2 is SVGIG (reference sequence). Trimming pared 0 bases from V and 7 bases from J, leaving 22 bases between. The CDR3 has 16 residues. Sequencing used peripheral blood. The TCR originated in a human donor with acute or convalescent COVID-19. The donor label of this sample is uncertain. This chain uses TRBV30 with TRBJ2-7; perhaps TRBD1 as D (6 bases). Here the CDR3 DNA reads TGTGCCTGGAGTGTAGCCCGAGGCAGGGGAGTAAGAGAGCAGTACTTC. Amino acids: CAWSVARGRGVREQYF.